Included here is one TCR beta chain sequence, with context. What it recognizes is unknown. This entry is derived from a study of cytomegalovirus exposure and HLA in healthy donors. Across the whole study: An earlier analysis identified 117 million unique TCR beta sequences in 150 million to 200 million T cells. Findings and caveats of the study: Specificity of three CMV-associated chains for CMV antigens was verified in vitro. The study carried out a later analysis of TCR beta sequences. It associated some 17,000 of them with specific HLA alleles at a false discovery rate of 0.05.

The CDR3 totals 15 residues. The germline CDR1 and CDR2 sequences are SNHLY and FYNNEI. Trimming cost V 4 bases and J 2 bases, with 12 bases left between them. Each donor was nominally healthy when sampled (though unrecorded immune exposures were likely). Primers: 60 Vbeta forward and 13 Jbeta reverse. The protocol was immunoSEQ multiplex PCR, while the TCRdb copy is restricted to in-frame clones and leaves out a portion. The data hold tens of thousands of clones, with less than 70% observed a single time. The source material was PBMCs. V usage is TRBV2 and J usage is TRBJ1-5, with a tentative D call TRBD1 (6 bases). The source of this sequence is a woman aged 25 to 39 in good health and CMV-seronegative. CDR3 nucleotide sequence: TGTGCCAGCAGTGCACAGGGCCCCCGCAATCAGCCCCAGCATTTT. Translated, it gives CASSAQGPRNQPQHF.